The rows below give T cell receptor beta chains drawn from one sample of a study of T cell responses to AZD1222 COVID-19 vaccine. Sequencing used immunoSEQ multiplex PCR; TCRdb keeps in-frame clones, though not all of them. The sample yields over 200,000 clones, about 95% seen once. The specimen comprised peripheral blood, sampled 28 days after the second dose of the MenACWY control vaccine. The source of these receptors is an adult who received the MenACWY meningococcal vaccine as a control. CDR3s include the opening cysteine and the closing phenylalanine or tryptophan. The D gene is left open where the match is weak. Clone size is given for some rows only: seen once, a few or many times, or a class if the clone is expanded.

clone size: NA; V gene: TRBV6-2/TRBV6-3; D gene: NA; J gene: TRBJ1-5; CDR3 DNA: TGTGCCAGCAGTTACGTGCCAGAGAGTCAGCCCCAGCATTTT; CDR3 protein: CASSYVPESQPQHF
clone size: NA; V gene: TRBV5-1; D gene: TRBD2; J gene: TRBJ2-1; CDR3 DNA: TGCGCCAGCAGCCCTAGCGGAGTTGGGGCCAATGAGCAGTTCTTC; CDR3 protein: CASSPSGVGANEQFF
clone size: NA; V gene: TRBV29-1; D gene: NA; J gene: TRBJ1-2; CDR3 DNA: TGCAGCGTTGAAGAGGAAGGGGAGGAGGAGAACTATGGCTACACCTTC; CDR3 protein: CSVEEEGEEENYGYTF
clone size: NA; V gene: TRBV5-1; D gene: NA; J gene: TRBJ2-1; CDR3 DNA: TGCGCCAGCAGCTTGGAAACCGGGGGCGCCTACAATGAGCAGTTCTTC; CDR3 protein: CASSLETGGAYNEQFF
clone size: NA; V gene: TRBV12-3/TRBV12-4; D gene: NA; J gene: TRBJ2-3; CDR3 DNA: TGTGCCAGCAGTTTAGCAGATACGCAGTATTTT; CDR3 protein: CASSLADTQYF
clone size: NA; V gene: TRBV7-2; D gene: TRBD1; J gene: TRBJ1-1; CDR3 DNA: TGTGCCAGCAGCTTAGAGGGACAGGGGTTAACTGAAGCTTTCTTT; CDR3 protein: CASSLEGQGLTEAFF
clone size: NA; V gene: TRBV6-5; D gene: TRBD1; J gene: TRBJ2-7; CDR3 DNA: TGTGCCAGCAGTTACTCCTCCGGGACAGGGAGCTACGAGCAGTACTTC; CDR3 protein: CASSYSSGTGSYEQYF
clone size: NA; V gene: TRBV7-2; D gene: TRBD1; J gene: TRBJ2-5; CDR3 DNA: TGTGCCAGCAGCTTAAAGGGGGCTGAGACCCAGTACTTC; CDR3 protein: CASSLKGAETQYF
clone size: NA; V gene: TRBV23-1; D gene: TRBD2; J gene: TRBJ2-1; CDR3 DNA: TGCGCCAGCAGTCCCGGACTAGCGGGGGGCGACAATGAGCAGTTCTTC; CDR3 protein: CASSPGLAGGDNEQFF
clone size: NA; V gene: TRBV28; D gene: TRBD1; J gene: TRBJ2-1; CDR3 DNA: TGTGCCAGCAGTTTCGGGGACAGGGGGCGAAATGAGCAGTTCTTC; CDR3 protein: CASSFGDRGRNEQFF
clone size: NA; V gene: TRBV6-2/TRBV6-3; D gene: NA; J gene: TRBJ1-5; CDR3 DNA: TGTGCCAGCAGTTATGAGGGGCTCGGCAATCAGCCCCAGCATTTT; CDR3 protein: CASSYEGLGNQPQHF
clone size: NA; V gene: TRBV19; D gene: NA; J gene: TRBJ1-6; CDR3 DNA: TGTGCCAGTAGTATCGGAGGGTTGAATTCACCCCTCCACTTT; CDR3 protein: CASSIGGLNSPLHF
clone size: NA; V gene: TRBV2; D gene: TRBD2; J gene: TRBJ2-3; CDR3 DNA: TGTGCCAAGAGCCCAGCGGGGGGAAGAAATACGCAGTATTTT; CDR3 protein: CAKSPAGGRNTQYF
clone size: NA; V gene: TRBV7-8; D gene: NA; J gene: TRBJ2-3; CDR3 DNA: TGTGCCAGCAGCTTAGGGCACACAGATACGCAGTATTTT; CDR3 protein: CASSLGHTDTQYF
clone size: NA; V gene: TRBV6-5; D gene: NA; J gene: TRBJ1-4; CDR3 DNA: TGTGCCAGCAGTTCCCCGGTGGGCAATGAAAAACTGTTTTTT; CDR3 protein: CASSSPVGNEKLFF
clone size: NA; V gene: TRBV4-3; D gene: NA; J gene: TRBJ2-1; CDR3 DNA: TGCGCCAGCAGCCAAGATCAGTACTACAATGAGCAGTTCTTC; CDR3 protein: CASSQDQYYNEQFF
clone size: NA; V gene: TRBV29-1; D gene: TRBD1; J gene: TRBJ2-7; CDR3 DNA: TGCAGCGTTGAAGAGGGCGGACAGGGTCGGCAGTACTTC; CDR3 protein: CSVEEGGQGRQYF
clone size: NA; V gene: TRBV27; D gene: TRBD2; J gene: TRBJ2-2; CDR3 DNA: TGTGCCAGCAGTGGACTAGGGAGCACCGGGGAGCTGTTTTTT; CDR3 protein: CASSGLGSTGELFF
clone size: NA; V gene: TRBV28; D gene: TRBD1; J gene: TRBJ1-2; CDR3 DNA: TGTGCCAGCAGTATCACCCCGGGACAGGGTTTCGACTACACCTTC; CDR3 protein: CASSITPGQGFDYTF
clone size: NA; V gene: TRBV6-5; D gene: TRBD1; J gene: TRBJ1-5; CDR3 DNA: TGTGCCACCTTGGCCCGGACAGGGGATAATCAGCCCCAGCATTTT; CDR3 protein: CATLARTGDNQPQHF
clone size: NA; V gene: TRBV4-1; D gene: NA; J gene: TRBJ1-1; CDR3 DNA: TGCGCCAGCAGCCTGGGACGGACGAACACTGAAGCTTTCTTT; CDR3 protein: CASSLGRTNTEAFF
clone size: NA; V gene: TRBV28; D gene: TRBD1; J gene: TRBJ1-4; CDR3 DNA: TGTGCCAGCAGTTCGGGACAGGAAGTTAGGACTAATGAAAAACTGTTTTTT; CDR3 protein: CASSSGQEVRTNEKLFF
clone size: NA; V gene: TRBV6-2/TRBV6-3; D gene: NA; J gene: TRBJ2-4; CDR3 DNA: TGTGCCAGCAGTAATCAGAACATTCAGTACTTC; CDR3 protein: CASSNQNIQYF
clone size: NA; V gene: TRBV27; D gene: NA; J gene: TRBJ1-1; CDR3 DNA: TGTGCCAGCAGTTATGCGGCAGACACTGAAGCTTTCTTT; CDR3 protein: CASSYAADTEAFF
clone size: once; V gene: TRBV25-1; D gene: NA; J gene: TRBJ1-1; CDR3 DNA: TGTGCCAGCAGTGACGGCGGGAAGACCACTGAAGCTTTCTTT; CDR3 protein: CASSDGGKTTEAFF
clone size: NA; V gene: TRBV30; D gene: TRBD2; J gene: TRBJ2-7; CDR3 DNA: TGTGCCTGGAGTGGAGGGACTACTGACTCCTACGAGCAGTACTTC; CDR3 protein: CAWSGGTTDSYEQYF
clone size: NA; V gene: TRBV2; D gene: NA; J gene: TRBJ2-7; CDR3 DNA: TGTGCCAGCAGTGAACGTACGCCGGGGGAGCAGTACTTC; CDR3 protein: CASSERTPGEQYF
clone size: NA; V gene: TRBV7-8; D gene: TRBD1; J gene: TRBJ2-3; CDR3 DNA: TGTGCCAGCAGCTTCGGACAGGGGGCCCGGTTTACGCAGTATTTT; CDR3 protein: CASSFGQGARFTQYF
clone size: NA; V gene: TRBV28; D gene: NA; J gene: TRBJ1-4; CDR3 DNA: TGTGCCAGCAGTTTACAGGGAGGGGGGAGTGAAAAACTGTTTTTT; CDR3 protein: CASSLQGGGSEKLFF
clone size: NA; V gene: TRBV2; D gene: NA; J gene: TRBJ2-1; CDR3 DNA: TGTGCCAGCAGTGAACTGTCGTCCAGGAATGAGCAGTTCTTC; CDR3 protein: CASSELSSRNEQFF
clone size: NA; V gene: TRBV2; D gene: NA; J gene: TRBJ1-1; CDR3 DNA: TGTGCCAGCAACCGGGGCCACGAGAACACTGAAGCTTTCTTT; CDR3 protein: CASNRGHENTEAFF